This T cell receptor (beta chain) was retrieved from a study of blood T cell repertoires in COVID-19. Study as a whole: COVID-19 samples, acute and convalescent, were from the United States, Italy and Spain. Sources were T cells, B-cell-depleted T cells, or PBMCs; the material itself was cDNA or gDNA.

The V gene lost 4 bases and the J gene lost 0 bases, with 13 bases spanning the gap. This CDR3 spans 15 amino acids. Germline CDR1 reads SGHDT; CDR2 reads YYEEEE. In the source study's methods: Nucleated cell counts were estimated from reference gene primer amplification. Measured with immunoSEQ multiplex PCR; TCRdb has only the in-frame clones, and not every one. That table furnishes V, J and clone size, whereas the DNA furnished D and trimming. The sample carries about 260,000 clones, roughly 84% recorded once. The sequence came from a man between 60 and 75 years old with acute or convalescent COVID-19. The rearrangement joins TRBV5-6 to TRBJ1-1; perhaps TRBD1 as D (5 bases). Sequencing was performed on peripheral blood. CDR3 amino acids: CASSLQGFMNTEAFF. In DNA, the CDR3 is TGTGCCAGCAGCCTCCAGGGTTTCATGAACACTGAAGCTTTCTTT.